This entry features one T cell receptor beta chain sequence. Its antigen is as yet unknown. Every donor provided one heparinised blood draw, which averaged about 120 mL. This sample stems from a study of beta chain features in type 1 diabetes. Study findings and constraints: Shortening of TCRB CDR3s, moderate but significant, appeared in all four CD4+ subsets of Type 1 diabetes patients.

What was sequenced were expressed TCRB transcripts, since all of the isolated RNA had been reverse transcribed. Using immunoSEQ multiplex PCR, the repertoire was profiled, and TCRdb retains in-frame clones only, with some absent. The table includes some 370,000 clones, 9.6% detected once. The sample was central memory CD4+ T cells from blood. The sequence was obtained from a man aged 25 to 45 with type 1 diabetes.

For the CDR3, the DNA is TGTGCCAGCAGCTTCTCCGGGACGGGAGGCGAGACCCAGTACTTC. This codes for CASSFSGTGGETQYF. The chain carries TRBV7-9 and TRBJ2-5; 7 bases fit TRBD2. Germline assignment: CDR1 SEHNR and CDR2 FQNEAQ (reference sequence). After removal of 3 bases from V and 5 bases from J, the junction contained 9 bases not matched to a gene. This CDR3 is 15 amino acids long.